These T cell receptor beta chains were read from a single sample in a study of identical twins. TCRdb redid the calling of the 5' RACE reads with MiXCR, one entry per CDR3 protein. The sample lists around 960,000 distinct CDR3 sequences, 9% to 15% occurring once. This sample was also put to use in a study of yellow fever vaccine responses in identical twins.

Material for sequencing was PBMCs. The receptors originated from a woman between 18 and 29 years old in good health. Both conserved end residues are part of each CDR3. D genes are given only for firm matches. Size is stated for part of the rows, as once, few or many counts, or as a class when the clone is expanded.

D: -
V: TRBV20-1
size: many
J: TRBJ2-7
DNA: TGCAGTGCTAGGAGCGATTGGAGCTACGAGCAGTACTTC
CDR3: CSARSDWSYEQYF

D: TRBD2
V: TRBV27
size: -
J: TRBJ2-1
DNA: TGTGCCAGCAGTTTTGGGATAGCGGGAGTGCGGTCTGAGCAGTTCTTC
CDR3: CASSFGIAGVRSEQFF

D: TRBD1
V: TRBV7-2
size: few
J: TRBJ1-4
DNA: TGTGCCAGCAAACGCGCGGGGACAGGGTATGAAAAACTGTTTTTT
CDR3: CASKRAGTGYEKLFF

D: -
V: TRBV3-1
size: many
J: TRBJ2-4
DNA: TGTGCCAGCAGCCTGAAGGGAGTAGCCAAAAACATTCAGTACTTC
CDR3: CASSLKGVAKNIQYF

D: -
V: TRBV21-1
size: few
J: TRBJ1-1
DNA: TGTGCCAGCAGCAAGGGACAGGGGAACACTGAAGCTTTCTTT
CDR3: CASSKGQGNTEAFF

D: TRBD1
V: TRBV15
size: -
J: TRBJ2-7
DNA: TGTGCCACCAGCAGAGATTCTGGACAGGGGGGTTACGAGCAGTACTTC
CDR3: CATSRDSGQGGYEQYF

D: -
V: TRBV12-3/TRBV12-4
size: -
J: TRBJ2-5
DNA: -
CDR3: CASSSSGLRASQETQYF

D: -
V: TRBV12-3/TRBV12-4
size: few
J: TRBJ2-1
DNA: TGTGCCAGCATCCTCGTGGGGGGGACAGCGTACAATGAGCAGTTCTTC
CDR3: CASILVGGTAYNEQFF

D: -
V: TRBV10-3
size: -
J: TRBJ2-1
DNA: TGTGCCACCGGGGGACTCCAGAGCTCCTACAATGAGCAGTTCTTC
CDR3: CATGGLQSSYNEQFF

D: -
V: TRBV10-3
size: few
J: TRBJ1-2
DNA: TGTGCCATCATGAGGGAGTTTAGGGACTATGGCTACACCTTC
CDR3: CAIMREFRDYGYTF

D: -
V: TRBV15
size: once
J: TRBJ2-7
DNA: TGTGCCACCAAGCGGTCCGGTTCCTACGAGCAGTACTTC
CDR3: CATKRSGSYEQYF

D: TRBD2
V: TRBV27
size: -
J: TRBJ2-1
DNA: TGTGCCAGCATTGGGCGGGGAGCGGGAGGCCTACATTACAATGAGCAGTTCTTC
CDR3: CASIGRGAGGLHYNEQFF

D: TRBD1
V: TRBV20-1
size: -
J: TRBJ1-6
DNA: TGCAGTGCTAGAGATCGGACAGGGGATAATTCACCCCTCCACTTT
CDR3: CSARDRTGDNSPLHF

D: -
V: TRBV5-1
size: many
J: TRBJ2-7
DNA: TGTGCCAGCAGCACCTCCTACGAGCAGTACTTC
CDR3: CASSTSYEQYF

D: -
V: TRBV6-2/TRBV6-3
size: -
J: TRBJ2-7
DNA: TGTGCCAGCAGTCCGGGGCTATACATGCAGTACTTC
CDR3: CASSPGLYMQYF

D: -
V: TRBV15
size: -
J: TRBJ1-3
DNA: TGTGCCACCAGCAGAGGTTGGACGGCTAACTCTGGAAACACCATATATTTT
CDR3: CATSRGWTANSGNTIYF

D: TRBD1
V: TRBV10-2
size: few
J: TRBJ2-1
DNA: TGCGCCAGCAGTGAGCCGGACAGGGGGCGGAATGAGCAGTTCTTC
CDR3: CASSEPDRGRNEQFF

D: -
V: TRBV11-3
size: few
J: TRBJ1-2
DNA: TGTGCCAGCAGCTTAGATGGGACACCCTATGGCTACACCTTC
CDR3: CASSLDGTPYGYTF

D: -
V: TRBV5-1
size: few
J: TRBJ2-2
DNA: TGCGCCAGCAGCCCATGGACAGTGACCGGGGAGCTGTTTTTT
CDR3: CASSPWTVTGELFF

D: -
V: TRBV10-3
size: many
J: TRBJ2-3
DNA: TGTGCCATCAGTGAGTCTGGCGGGATTAGCACAGATACGCAGTATTTT
CDR3: CAISESGGISTDTQYF

D: TRBD2
V: TRBV5-1
size: -
J: TRBJ2-5
DNA: TGCGCCAGCCGGAGCGGGAGGGCCGCAGAGACCCAGTACTTC
CDR3: CASRSGRAAETQYF

D: TRBD1
V: TRBV20-1
size: -
J: TRBJ2-2
DNA: TGCAGTGCTAGAAACAGGGGGAACACCGGGGAGCTGTTTTTT
CDR3: CSARNRGNTGELFF

D: -
V: TRBV11-2
size: -
J: TRBJ2-2
DNA: TGTGCCAGCAGCTTAGAGTGGGGGAACACCGGGGAGCTGTTTTTT
CDR3: CASSLEWGNTGELFF

D: TRBD1
V: TRBV12-3/TRBV12-4
size: few
J: TRBJ2-1
DNA: TGTGCCAGCACCCCACAGGGGGACTCCTACAATGAGCAGTTCTTC
CDR3: CASTPQGDSYNEQFF

D: -
V: TRBV6-1
size: -
J: TRBJ1-4
DNA: TGTGCCAGCAGTCCCAGGGGAGGAGATGAAAAACTGTTTTTT
CDR3: CASSPRGGDEKLFF

D: -
V: TRBV2
size: -
J: TRBJ2-5
DNA: TGTGCCACCGGGCCGAGTTGGGAGACCCAGTACTTC
CDR3: CATGPSWETQYF

D: -
V: TRBV5-5
size: many
J: TRBJ2-1
DNA: TGTGCCAGCAGCTTGGGGACACCCTACAATGAGCAGTTCTTC
CDR3: CASSLGTPYNEQFF

D: -
V: TRBV5-4
size: -
J: TRBJ2-2
DNA: TGTGCCAGCAGCATGGTGACGGACGACACCGGGGAGCTGTTTTTT
CDR3: CASSMVTDDTGELFF

D: TRBD1
V: TRBV25-1
size: -
J: TRBJ2-7
DNA: TGTGCCAGCAGTGAAGTTGACGGTACAGGGGGCTACGAGCAGTACTTC
CDR3: CASSEVDGTGGYEQYF

D: -
V: TRBV20-1
size: -
J: TRBJ2-1
DNA: TGCAGTGCTAGCGGGGAAAACAATGAGCAGTTCTTC
CDR3: CSASGENNEQFF

D: -
V: TRBV9
size: -
J: TRBJ2-3
DNA: TGTGCCAGCAGCGTAGGGTCGGGGGACACAGATACGCAGTATTTT
CDR3: CASSVGSGDTDTQYF

D: -
V: TRBV24-1
size: few
J: TRBJ2-5
DNA: TGTGCCACCAGTGCCGACGGGAACCCCCAAGAGACCCAGTACTTC
CDR3: CATSADGNPQETQYF